This T cell receptor beta chain was observed in a study of T cells in Graves' hyperthyroidism and ophthalmopathy. TCR beta CDR3 regions were amplified from RNA. First-round RT-PCR of the TCR CDR3 relied on the HTBI primer set. TCRdb reprocessed the multiplex PCR reads with MiXCR, giving one entry per CDR3 protein. The sample has approximately 400,000 distinct CDR3 sequences; 15% are singletons. Regarding this clonotype: Antigen specificity is unknown.

Study-wide findings and caveats: Most clonotypes that expanded in the thyroid above 0.001 also showed up in blood. Progression to ophthalmopathy was predicted a median of roughly 6.6 months early.

Hyperthyroidism of Graves' type that showed no ophthalmopathy progression within 18 months was stable. This clonotype was obtained from a woman aged 30 to 39 with Graves' hyperthyroidism. Sequencing used blood.

The DNA of the CDR3 is TGTGCCAGCAGTTACTCGCCTAGCGGCAAGTACCAAGAGACCCAGTACTTC. Protein: CASSYSPSGKYQETQYF. The rearrangement uses TRBV6-5 and TRBJ2-5; 7 bases align to TRBD2. V dropped 0 bases and J dropped 0; count of bases not matched to a gene: 7. CDR3 length: 17 amino acids. The germline gives CDR1 MNHEY, CDR2 SVGAGI.